A selection of T cell receptor beta chains follows, all from one sample in a study of blood T cells in healthy people across ages. Each CDR3 protein gets one entry after TCRdb re-called the 5' RACE reads with MiXCR. This sample has around 940,000 distinct CDR3 sequences, with about 53% found just once. The sequenced sample was blood. The receptors were sampled from a woman aged 60-75 years in good health. Both conserved end residues are part of each CDR3. The D gene is left open where the match is weak. The listing skips clone size in some rows; elsewhere it reads once, few, many or a size class.

clone_size | j_call | d_call | v_call | cdr3_aa | cdr3_nt
few | TRBJ1-6 | . | TRBV6-5 | CASSYDRISSYNSPLHF | TGTGCCAGCAGTTACGACAGGATTAGCTCCTATAATTCACCCCTCCACTTT
. | TRBJ2-2 | TRBD1 | TRBV3-1 | CASSQGDRGTNTGVLFF | TGTGCCAGCAGCCAAGGGGACAGGGGCACGAACACCGGGGTGCTGTTTTTT
. | TRBJ1-6 | TRBD1 | TRBV4-3 | CASSPGTESSPLHF | TGCGCCAGCAGTCCCGGGACAGAGTCTTCACCCCTCCACTTT
few | TRBJ2-3 | . | TRBV12-3/TRBV12-4 | CASSFRNTQYF | TGTGCCAGCAGTTTTAGGAATACGCAGTATTTT
. | TRBJ2-3 | . | TRBV6-6 | CASSFPYVTPTDTQYF | TGTGCCAGCAGTTTCCCCTACGTGACGCCCACAGATACGCAGTATTTT
few | TRBJ2-7 | . | TRBV28 | CASRSSFKQYF | TGTGCCAGCAGATCTAGCTTTAAGCAGTACTTC
few | TRBJ2-1 | TRBD2 | TRBV7-2 | CASSLGGRTSGKLGYNEQFF | TGTGCCAGCAGCTTAGGGGGTAGGACTAGCGGGAAGTTAGGCTACAATGAGCAGTTCTTC
. | TRBJ2-1 | . | TRBV28 | CASRNNEQFF | TGTGCCAGCAGAAACAATGAGCAGTTCTTC
. | TRBJ2-3 | TRBD2 | TRBV7-2 | CASSPGLGGSDTQYF | TGTGCCAGCAGCCCCGGACTGGGGGGGTCAGATACGCAGTATTTT
few | TRBJ2-4 | . | TRBV12-3/TRBV12-4 | CASSFVVKAKNIQYF | TGTGCCAGCAGTTTCGTGGTGAAAGCCAAAAACATTCAGTACTTC
. | TRBJ2-7 | . | TRBV12-3/TRBV12-4 | CASSFQGTSSYEQYF | TGTGCCAGCAGTTTTCAGGGGACCAGCTCCTACGAGCAGTACTTC
many | TRBJ2-7 | . | TRBV21-1 | CATDARGHYEQYF | TGTGCCACCGACGCCAGGGGCCACTACGAGCAGTACTTC
. | TRBJ1-2 | . | TRBV10-3 | CAISEPDRSYGYTF | TGTGCCATCAGTGAGCCCGACCGGTCCTATGGCTACACCTTC
few | TRBJ2-3 | . | TRBV15 | CATSRAASTQYF | TGTGCCACCAGCAGAGCCGCTAGTACGCAGTATTTT
few | TRBJ2-7 | . | TRBV7-2 | CASSPKTGSSYEQYF | TGTGCCAGCAGTCCTAAAACCGGGAGCTCCTACGAGCAGTACTTC
. | TRBJ2-1 | . | TRBV4-3 | CASSFRRNSYNEQFF | TGCGCCAGCAGCTTCCGACGGAACTCCTACAATGAGCAGTTCTTC
. | TRBJ1-4 | . | TRBV20-1 | CSARSPNQPGEKLFF | TGCAGTGCTAGAAGTCCCAACCAGCCCGGCGAAAAACTGTTTTTT
. | TRBJ1-4 | TRBD1 | TRBV27 | CASSANRGLGEKLFF | TGTGCCAGCAGTGCAAACAGGGGGCTAGGTGAAAAACTGTTTTTT